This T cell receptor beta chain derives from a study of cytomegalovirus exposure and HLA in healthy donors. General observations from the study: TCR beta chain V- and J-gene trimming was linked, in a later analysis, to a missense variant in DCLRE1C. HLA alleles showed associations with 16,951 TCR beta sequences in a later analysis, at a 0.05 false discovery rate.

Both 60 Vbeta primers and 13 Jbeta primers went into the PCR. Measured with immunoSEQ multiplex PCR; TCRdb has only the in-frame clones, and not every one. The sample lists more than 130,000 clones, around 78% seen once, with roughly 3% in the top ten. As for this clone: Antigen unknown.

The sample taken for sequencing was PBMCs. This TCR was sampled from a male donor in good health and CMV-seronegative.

CDR3 nucleotides: TGTGCCATCAGCCGGGACAGGGGAAACAATGAGCAGTTCTTC. Translating it yields CAISRDRGNNEQFF. This chain links TRBV10-3 with TRBJ2-1, with 10 bases aligning to TRBD1. V was pared by 6 bases and J by 5 bases, with 4 bases of the junction left unmatched. CDR3 length: 14 residues. Germline values: CDR1 ENHRY, CDR2 SYGVKD.